The T cell receptor (beta chain) under discussion was sequenced for a study of CD4 T cells in relation to SARS-CoV-2 and coronaviruses (dated by TCRdb to 2020 to 2023). As for the study more broadly: The ViraFEST assay cultured PBMCs with antigen for nine to eleven days, then sequenced TCR beta CDR3s to find antigen-specific clonal expansions. Samples from three pre-COVID donors and the naive versus memory experiments were sequenced with the Adaptive Biotechnologies TCR-sequencing kit; other data were Illumina-based. HLA restriction was mapped for shared crossreactive spike epitopes using patient-derived lymphoblastoid cell lines. Expansion assays from other donors in the study were sequenced with a different, Illumina-based TCR-beta assay. Memory CD4+ T cell crossreactivity between SARS-CoV-2 and common cold coronavirus spike proteins was assessed at the TCR clonotype level in the study. An HIV-1 Nef peptide pool or a culture without peptide was used as the negative reference condition.

V sheds 2 bases and J sheds 9 bases, leaving 11 bases between their ends. The germline V gene gives CDR1 as SGHTA and CDR2 as FQGNSA. The CDR3, from cysteine to phenylalanine, totals 13 residues. Only the CDR3 part of the read is kept: 39 bases, read in frame from the first base. To prepare the library, the immunoSEQ multiplex PCR assay was applied. Per the source publication's procedure: Preprocessing removed nonproductive sequences and CDR3s not starting with C, not ending with F or W, or shorter than 7 amino acids. Antigen-specific clonotypes were called with the MANAFEST web app on the basis of expansion relative to the reference and to other culture wells. To be counted as positive, a clone had to show significant expansion compared with the reference culture, at an FDR below 0.05, in 2 of 3 replicate wells. To be called positive, a clone also had to show significant expansion compared with every other tandem well and an odds ratio greater than 5. CDR3 homology was quantified as pairwise Levenshtein distance, calculated with the stringdist R package after three terminal residues were trimmed from each end. Sourced from immuneACCESS, this table was stored by TCRdb with only in-frame sequences that have V and J called. A share of the clones is absent; for the studies checked, an unresolved V gene accounts for under half, and the remainder has no known explanation. V and J calls and clone size follow that table, whereas D and trimming were derived from the DNA. The sample yields around 12,000 clones; approximately 82% were counted once. Over 25% of the sample rests with the top ten.

CD4+ T cells from unexposed donors were collected before the COVID-19 pandemic (2011-2018). After around eleven days of culture, CD4+ T cells were isolated with the EasySep CD4+ T cell isolation kit. As cell number allowed, CD4+ T cells from unexposed donors were tested for reactivity to SARS-CoV-2 S and N and to four common cold coronavirus spike pools. PBMCs were cultured at a few million per well in IMDM supplemented with 5% human AB serum and about 9.6 IU/ml IL-2. Half of the culture medium was replaced with fresh IL-2-containing medium on days 3 and 7. In general, every peptide culture condition was set up in three replicate wells. The leukapheresis product for the unexposed donors was obtained through commercial purchase. PBMCs were isolated from leukapheresis product or whole blood by Ficoll-Paque PLUS gradient centrifugation. The PBMCs went either fresh into the expansion assay or into cryopreservation at -140 degrees C. The QIAamp Micro DNA Kit was used to extract genomic DNA from the CD4+ T cells.

What the work shows at the level of the full study, not this receptor alone: In roughly two thirds of donors, memory CD4+ clonotypes turned up that crossrecognized SARS-CoV-2 and at least one common cold coronavirus spike. Pre-pandemic and post-infection samples were not both contributed by any donor, so tracing of the source of pre-existing responses was limited. Crossreactivity analysis centred on spike protein, so crossreactivity against other viral proteins was not assessed. Compared with monoreactive clones, crossreactive clones had significantly weaker SARS-CoV-2-driven expansion, a result consistent with antigenic imprinting. The study was constrained by small numbers of patients and of tested TCRs.

Concerning this clone itself: The target of this receptor is not known. The input lacks base qualities; no much larger clone sits a single base away.

Material: CD4+ T cells from PBMCs, cultured in vitro. This sequence uses TRBV7-2 and TRBJ2-1, with no D gene named confidently. The sequence was collected from a human donor in good health. The base sequence is TGTGCCAGCAGCTTACATACCAGTACTGAGCAGTTCTTC. The encoded protein is CASSLHTSTEQFF.